This entry describes one T cell receptor beta chain. What it recognizes is unknown. The germline CDR1 and CDR2 sequences are SGHTA and FQGNSA. The V end lost 5 bases, the J end lost 7 bases, and 12 bases lay between the germline ends. This CDR3 region has 13 residues. This sample is drawn from a study of OX40 agonist ivuxolimab in advanced cancers. Profiled with immunoSEQ multiplex PCR; TCRdb holds only in-frame clones, not every one. The data contain over 60,000 clones, about 90% of them seen just once; the ten biggest clones take up around 2%. Study outcomes and limitations: The study found that CD8+ T cells averaged more expanded clones than CD4+. With doses of 0.1 to 3.0 mg/kg, CD4+ and CD8+ blood T cells had undergone clonal expansion by week 6.

This chain connects TRBV7-2 to TRBJ1-5, with D perhaps TRBD1 (5 bases). The TCR sequence derives from an adult with an advanced solid tumor such as melanoma, head and neck, liver or kidney cancer. This material consisted of CD4+ or CD8+ T cells sorted from blood, taken in a trial of the OX40 agonist ivuxolimab. The CDR3 region has the DNA TGTGCCAGCAGCCCATCCCAGGGACAGCCCCAGCATTTT. This gives the protein CASSPSQGQPQHF.